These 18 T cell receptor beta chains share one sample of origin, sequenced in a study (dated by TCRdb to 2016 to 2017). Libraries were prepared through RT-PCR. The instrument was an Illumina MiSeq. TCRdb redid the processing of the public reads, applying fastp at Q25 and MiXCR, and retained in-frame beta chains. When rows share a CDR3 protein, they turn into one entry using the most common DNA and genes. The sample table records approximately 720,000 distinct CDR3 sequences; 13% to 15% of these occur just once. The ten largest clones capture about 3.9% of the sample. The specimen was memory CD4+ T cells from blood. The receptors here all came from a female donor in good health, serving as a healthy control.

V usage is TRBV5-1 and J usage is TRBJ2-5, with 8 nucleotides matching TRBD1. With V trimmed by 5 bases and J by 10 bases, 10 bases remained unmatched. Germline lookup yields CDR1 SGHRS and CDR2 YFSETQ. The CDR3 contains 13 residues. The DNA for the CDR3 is TGCGCCAGCAGTCAGGGGGCCTTAGGCATCCAGTACTTC. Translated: CASSQGALGIQYF. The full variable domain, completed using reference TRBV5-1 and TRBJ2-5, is KAGVTQTPRYLIKTRGQQVTLSCSPISGHRSVSWYQQTPGQGLQFLFEYFSETQRNKGNFPGRFSGRQFSNSRSEMNVSTLELGDSALYLCASSQGALGIQYFGPGTRLLVL.

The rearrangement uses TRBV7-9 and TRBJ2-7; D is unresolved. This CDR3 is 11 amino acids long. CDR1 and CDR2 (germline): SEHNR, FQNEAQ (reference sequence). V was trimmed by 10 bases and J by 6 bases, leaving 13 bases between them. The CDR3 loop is CAIAAVGEQYF. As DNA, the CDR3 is TGTGCCATCGCGGCTGTGGGCGAGCAGTACTTC.

CDR3 region: CASSLQTGVNTEAFF. In nucleotides, the CDR3 is TGCGCCAGCAGCTTACAAACAGGGGTGAACACTGAAGCTTTCTTT. The rearrangement uses TRBV5-1 and TRBJ1-1; 7 nucleotides line up with TRBD1. The germline V gene has CDR1 SGHRS and CDR2 YFSETQ. V lost 2 bases, J lost 0 bases, and 4 bases stayed unmatched. The CDR3 is made up of 15 amino acids. Drawing the rest from reference TRBV5-1 and TRBJ1-1, the complete variable domain is KAGVTQTPRYLIKTRGQQVTLSCSPISGHRSVSWYQQTPGQGLQFLFEYFSETQRNKGNFPGRFSGRQFSNSRSEMNVSTLELGDSALYLCASSLQTGVNTEAFFGQGTRLTVV.

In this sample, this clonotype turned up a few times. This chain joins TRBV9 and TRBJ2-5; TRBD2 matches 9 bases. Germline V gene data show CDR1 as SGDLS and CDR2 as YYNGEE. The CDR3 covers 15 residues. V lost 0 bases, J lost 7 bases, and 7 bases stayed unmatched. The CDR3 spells CASSVEAGGPVTQYF. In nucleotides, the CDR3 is TGTGCCAGCAGCGTAGAAGCGGGAGGACCCGTGACCCAGTACTTC.

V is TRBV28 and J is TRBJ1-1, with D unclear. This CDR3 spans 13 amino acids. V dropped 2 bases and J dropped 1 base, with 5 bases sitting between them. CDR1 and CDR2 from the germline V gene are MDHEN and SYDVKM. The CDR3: CASSLLPNTEAFF. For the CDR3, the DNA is TGTGCCAGCAGTTTACTACCGAACACTGAAGCTTTCTTT.

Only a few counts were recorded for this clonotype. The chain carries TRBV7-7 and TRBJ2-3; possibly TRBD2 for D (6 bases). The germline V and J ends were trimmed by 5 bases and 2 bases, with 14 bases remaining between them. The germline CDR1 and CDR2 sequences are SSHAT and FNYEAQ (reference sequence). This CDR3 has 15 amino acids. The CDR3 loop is CASSPAGSTTDTQYF. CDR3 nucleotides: TGTGCCAGCAGCCCCGCGGGAAGTACCACAGATACGCAGTATTTT.

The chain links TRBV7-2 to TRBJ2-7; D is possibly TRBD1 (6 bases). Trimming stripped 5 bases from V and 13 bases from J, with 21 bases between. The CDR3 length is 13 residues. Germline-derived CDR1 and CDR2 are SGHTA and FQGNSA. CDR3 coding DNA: TGTGCCAGCAGCCCCACTACAAGACAGGCCCGATACTTC. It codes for CASSPTTRQARYF.

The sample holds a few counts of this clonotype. The CDR3 protein is CSARDTRGRGETQYF. CDR3 sequence (DNA): TGCAGTGCTAGAGATACGAGGGGGCGCGGAGAGACCCAGTACTTC. The gene calls are TRBV20-1 and TRBJ2-5, with 7 positions matching TRBD1. The V segment lost 0 bases and the J segment 4 bases; nucleotides outside the gene matches: 8. The CDR3 loop spans 15 amino acids. Germline V lookup: CDR1 DFQATT, CDR2 SNEGSKA (reference sequence).

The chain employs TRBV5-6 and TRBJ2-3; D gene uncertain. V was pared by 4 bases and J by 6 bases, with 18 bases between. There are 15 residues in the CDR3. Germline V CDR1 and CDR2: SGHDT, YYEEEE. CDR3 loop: CASSRSFTEYDTQYF. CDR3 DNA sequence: TGTGCCAGCAGCCGCTCCTTTACAGAATACGATACGCAGTATTTT.

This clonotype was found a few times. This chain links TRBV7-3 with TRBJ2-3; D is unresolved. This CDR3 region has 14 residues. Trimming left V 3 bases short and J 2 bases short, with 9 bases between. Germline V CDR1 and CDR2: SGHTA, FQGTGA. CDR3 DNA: TGTGCCAGCAGCTTGCCGGGTTTCACAGATACGCAGTATTTT. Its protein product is CASSLPGFTDTQYF.

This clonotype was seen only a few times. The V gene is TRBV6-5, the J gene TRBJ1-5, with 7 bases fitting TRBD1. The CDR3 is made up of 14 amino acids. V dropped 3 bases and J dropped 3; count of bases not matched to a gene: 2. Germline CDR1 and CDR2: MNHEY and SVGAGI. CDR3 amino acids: CASSYDRVNQPQHF. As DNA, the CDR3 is TGTGCCAGCAGTTATGACAGGGTCAATCAGCCCCAGCATTTT.

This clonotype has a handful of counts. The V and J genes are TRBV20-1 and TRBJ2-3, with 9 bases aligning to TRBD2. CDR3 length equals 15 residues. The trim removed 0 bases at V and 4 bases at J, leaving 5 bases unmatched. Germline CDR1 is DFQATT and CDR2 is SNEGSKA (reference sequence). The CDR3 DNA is TGCAGTGCTAGAGATCGAGTAGCGGGAGCAGATACGCAGTATTTT. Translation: CSARDRVAGADTQYF.

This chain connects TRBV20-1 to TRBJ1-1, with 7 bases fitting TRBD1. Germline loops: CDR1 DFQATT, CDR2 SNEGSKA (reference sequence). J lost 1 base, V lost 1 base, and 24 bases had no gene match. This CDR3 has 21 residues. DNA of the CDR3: TGCAGTGCTAGAGGCGGGGGCCTGTTCTGGAAAGACAGGGTCGGGAACACTGAAGCTTTCTTT. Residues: CSARGGGLFWKDRVGNTEAFF.

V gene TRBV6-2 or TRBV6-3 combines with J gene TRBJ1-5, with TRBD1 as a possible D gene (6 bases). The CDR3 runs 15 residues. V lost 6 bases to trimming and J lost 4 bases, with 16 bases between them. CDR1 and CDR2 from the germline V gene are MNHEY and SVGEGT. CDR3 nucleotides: TGTGCCAGCAGCTACCTAGCAGGGGTTAATCAGCCCCAGCATTTT. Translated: CASSYLAGVNQPQHF.

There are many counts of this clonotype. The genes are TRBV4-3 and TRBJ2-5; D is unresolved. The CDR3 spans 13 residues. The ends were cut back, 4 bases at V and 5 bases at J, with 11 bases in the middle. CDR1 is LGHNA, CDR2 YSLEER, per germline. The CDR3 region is CASSPYIDETQYF. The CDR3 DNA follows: TGCGCCAGCAGCCCGTACATTGACGAGACCCAGTACTTC.

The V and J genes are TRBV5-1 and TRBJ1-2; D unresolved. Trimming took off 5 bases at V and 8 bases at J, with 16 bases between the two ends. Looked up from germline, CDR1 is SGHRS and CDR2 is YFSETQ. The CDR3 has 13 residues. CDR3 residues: CASSPHPEGGYTF. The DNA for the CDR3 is TGCGCCAGCAGTCCCCACCCAGAGGGAGGCTACACCTTC.

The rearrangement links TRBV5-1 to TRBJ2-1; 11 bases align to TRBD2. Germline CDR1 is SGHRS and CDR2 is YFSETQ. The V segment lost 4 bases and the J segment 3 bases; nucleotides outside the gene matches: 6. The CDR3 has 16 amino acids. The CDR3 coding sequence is TGCGCCAGCAGCAGCTTGGGACTAGCGGACTACAATGAGCAGTTCTTC. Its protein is CASSSLGLADYNEQFF.

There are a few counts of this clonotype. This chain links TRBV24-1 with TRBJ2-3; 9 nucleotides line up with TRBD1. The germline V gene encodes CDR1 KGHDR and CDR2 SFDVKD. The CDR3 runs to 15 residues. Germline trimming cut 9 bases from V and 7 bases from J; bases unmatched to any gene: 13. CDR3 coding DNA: TGTGCCACCTCCCTTGGGACAGGGTCAATAAATACGCAGTATTTT. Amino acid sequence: CATSLGTGSINTQYF.